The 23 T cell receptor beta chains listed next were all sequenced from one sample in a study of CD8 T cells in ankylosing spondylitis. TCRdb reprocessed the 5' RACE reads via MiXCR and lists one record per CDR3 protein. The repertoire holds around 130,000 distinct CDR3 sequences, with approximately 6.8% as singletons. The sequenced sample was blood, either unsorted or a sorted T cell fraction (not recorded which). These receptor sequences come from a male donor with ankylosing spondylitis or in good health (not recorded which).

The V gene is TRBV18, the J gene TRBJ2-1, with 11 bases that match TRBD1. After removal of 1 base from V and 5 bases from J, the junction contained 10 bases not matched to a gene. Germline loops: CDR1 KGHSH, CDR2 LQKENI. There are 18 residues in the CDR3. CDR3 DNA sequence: TGTGCCAGCTCACCACGTAGTCTCGGGACAGGGGGTGACAATGAGCAGTTCTTC. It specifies CASSPRSLGTGGDNEQFF.

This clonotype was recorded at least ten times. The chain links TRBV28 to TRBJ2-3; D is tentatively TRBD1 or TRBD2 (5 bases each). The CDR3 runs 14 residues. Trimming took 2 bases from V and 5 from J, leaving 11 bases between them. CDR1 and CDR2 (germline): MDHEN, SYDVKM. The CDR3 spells CASSLPQGVDTQYF. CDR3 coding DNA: TGTGCCAGCAGTTTACCCCAGGGAGTAGATACGCAGTATTTT.

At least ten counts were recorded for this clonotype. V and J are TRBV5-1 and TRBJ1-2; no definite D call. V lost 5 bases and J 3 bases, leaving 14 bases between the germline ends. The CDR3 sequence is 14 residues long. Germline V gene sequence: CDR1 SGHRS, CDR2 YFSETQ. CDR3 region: CASRPETGYYGYTF. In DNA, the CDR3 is TGCGCCAGCAGGCCTGAGACGGGCTACTATGGCTACACCTTC.

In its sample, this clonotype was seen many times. The CDR3 region is CASSSRTSVADTQYF. CDR3 in DNA: TGTGCCAGCAGCTCCAGGACTAGTGTGGCAGATACGCAGTATTTT. V and J are TRBV7-2 and TRBJ2-3, with TRBD2 matching 7 bases. Germline V gene lookup returns CDR1 SGHTA and CDR2 FQGNSA. J was trimmed by 4 bases and V by 4 bases; bases with no gene match: 8. The CDR3 covers 15 residues.

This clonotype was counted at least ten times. The CDR3 region has the DNA TGTGCCAGCAGTGGAACTAGCGGGAGATCCTACAATGAGCAGTTCTTC. This gives the protein CASSGTSGRSYNEQFF. The chain is built from TRBV25-1 and TRBJ2-1; 11 nucleotides align to TRBD2. The CDR3 runs 16 residues. Looked up from germline, CDR1 is MGHDK and CDR2 is SYGVNS. V shed 4 bases and J 1 base; nucleotides not matched to a gene: 3.

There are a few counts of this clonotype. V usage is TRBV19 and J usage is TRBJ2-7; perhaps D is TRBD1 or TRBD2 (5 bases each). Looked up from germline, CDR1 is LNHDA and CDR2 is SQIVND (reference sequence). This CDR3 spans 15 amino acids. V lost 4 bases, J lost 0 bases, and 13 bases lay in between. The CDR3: CASSTGPPNSYEQYF. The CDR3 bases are TGTGCCAGTAGTACGGGACCGCCGAACTCCTACGAGCAGTACTTC.

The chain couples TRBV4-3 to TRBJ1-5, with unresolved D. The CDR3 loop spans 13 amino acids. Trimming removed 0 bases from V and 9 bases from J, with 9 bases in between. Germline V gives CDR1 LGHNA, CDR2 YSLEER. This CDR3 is CASSQDQARPQHF. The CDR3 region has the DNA TGCGCCAGCAGCCAAGATCAAGCAAGGCCCCAGCATTTT.

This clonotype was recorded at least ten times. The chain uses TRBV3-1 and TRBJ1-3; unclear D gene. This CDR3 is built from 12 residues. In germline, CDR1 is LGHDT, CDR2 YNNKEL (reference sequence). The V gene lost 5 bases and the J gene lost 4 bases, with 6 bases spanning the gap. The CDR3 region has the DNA TGTGCCAGCAGCACGTACGGAAACACCATATATTTT. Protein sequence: CASSTYGNTIYF.

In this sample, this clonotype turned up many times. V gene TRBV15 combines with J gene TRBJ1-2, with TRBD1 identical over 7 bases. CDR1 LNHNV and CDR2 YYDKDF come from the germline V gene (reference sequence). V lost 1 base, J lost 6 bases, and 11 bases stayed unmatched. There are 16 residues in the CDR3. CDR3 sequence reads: CATSRGTKGAWDGYTF. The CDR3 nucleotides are TGTGCCACCAGCAGAGGGACGAAGGGGGCTTGGGATGGCTACACCTTC.

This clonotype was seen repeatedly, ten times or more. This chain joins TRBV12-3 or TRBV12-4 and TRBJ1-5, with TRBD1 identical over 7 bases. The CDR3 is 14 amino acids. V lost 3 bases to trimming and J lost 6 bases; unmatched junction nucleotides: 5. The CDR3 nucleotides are TGTGCCAGCAGTTTTGGGCAGGGGGTTCAGCCCCAGCATTTT. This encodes CASSFGQGVQPQHF.

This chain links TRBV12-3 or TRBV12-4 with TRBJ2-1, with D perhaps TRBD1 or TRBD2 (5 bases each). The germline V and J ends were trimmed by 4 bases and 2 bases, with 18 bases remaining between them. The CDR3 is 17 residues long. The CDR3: CASSSPPGTPAYNEQFF. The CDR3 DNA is TGTGCCAGCAGTTCCCCTCCCGGGACCCCTGCCTACAATGAGCAGTTCTTC.

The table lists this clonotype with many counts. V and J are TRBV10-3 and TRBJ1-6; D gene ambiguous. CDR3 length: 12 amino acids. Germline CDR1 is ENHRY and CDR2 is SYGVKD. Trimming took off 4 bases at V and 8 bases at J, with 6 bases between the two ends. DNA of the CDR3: TGTGCCATCAGTGTGACGGATTCACCCCTCCACTTT. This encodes CAISVTDSPLHF.

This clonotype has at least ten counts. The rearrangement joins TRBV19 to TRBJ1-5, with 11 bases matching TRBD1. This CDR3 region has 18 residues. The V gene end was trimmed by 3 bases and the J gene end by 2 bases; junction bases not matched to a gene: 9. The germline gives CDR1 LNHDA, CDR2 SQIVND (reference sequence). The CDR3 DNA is TGTGCCAGTAGTATTTCGGTCGGGACAGGGGGTGGCAATCAGCCCCAGCATTTT. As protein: CASSISVGTGGGNQPQHF.

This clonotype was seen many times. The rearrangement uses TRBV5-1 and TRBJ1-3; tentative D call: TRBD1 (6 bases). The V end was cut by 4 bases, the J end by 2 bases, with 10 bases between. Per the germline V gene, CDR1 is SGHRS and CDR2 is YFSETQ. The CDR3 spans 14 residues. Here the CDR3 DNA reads TGCGCCAGCAGCCCGGGGGCCACTGGAAACACCATATATTTT. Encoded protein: CASSPGATGNTIYF.

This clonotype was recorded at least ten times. For the CDR3, the DNA is TGTGCCAGTAGTGGGACAGTGTTCAGTTTCTACGAGCAGTACTTC. This gives the protein CASSGTVFSFYEQYF. The genes are TRBV19 and TRBJ2-7; TRBD1 aligns across 7 bases. V trimming: 5 bases; J trimming: 3 bases; junction bases outside the gene matches: 10. Germline CDR1 LNHDA, CDR2 SQIVND (reference sequence). This CDR3 region has 15 residues.

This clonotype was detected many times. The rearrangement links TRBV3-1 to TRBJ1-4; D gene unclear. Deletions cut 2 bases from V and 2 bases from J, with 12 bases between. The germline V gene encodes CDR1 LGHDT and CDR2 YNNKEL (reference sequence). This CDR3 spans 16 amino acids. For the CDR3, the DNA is TGTGCCAGCAGCCAACGACCCCCGCCTACTAATGAAAAACTGTTTTTT. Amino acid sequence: CASSQRPPPTNEKLFF.

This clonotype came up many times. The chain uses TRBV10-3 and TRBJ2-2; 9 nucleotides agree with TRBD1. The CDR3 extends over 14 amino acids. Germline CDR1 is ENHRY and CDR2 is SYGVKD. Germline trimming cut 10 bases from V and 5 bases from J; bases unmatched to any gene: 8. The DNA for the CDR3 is TGTGCCACCTCTGGACAGGGGCCGACCGGGGAGCTGTTTTTT. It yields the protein CATSGQGPTGELFF.

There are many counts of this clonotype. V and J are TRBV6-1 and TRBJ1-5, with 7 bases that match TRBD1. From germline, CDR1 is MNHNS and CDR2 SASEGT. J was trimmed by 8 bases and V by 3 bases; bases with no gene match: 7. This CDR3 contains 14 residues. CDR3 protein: CASSETGMGKPQHF. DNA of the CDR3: TGTGCCAGCAGTGAGACAGGGATGGGGAAGCCCCAGCATTTT.

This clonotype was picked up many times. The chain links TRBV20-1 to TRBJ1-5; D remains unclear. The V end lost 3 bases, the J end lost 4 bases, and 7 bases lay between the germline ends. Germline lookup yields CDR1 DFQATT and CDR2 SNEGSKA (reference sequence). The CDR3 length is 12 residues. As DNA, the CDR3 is TGCAGTGCTAGCTCGGGTAATCAGCCCCAGCATTTT. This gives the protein CSASSGNQPQHF.

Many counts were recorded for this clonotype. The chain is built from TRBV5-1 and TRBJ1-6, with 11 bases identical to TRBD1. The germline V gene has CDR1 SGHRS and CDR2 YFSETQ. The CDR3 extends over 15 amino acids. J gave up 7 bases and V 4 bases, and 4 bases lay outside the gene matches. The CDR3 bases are TGCGCCAGCAGCCCGGGACAGGGGGTGAATTCACCCCTCCACTTT. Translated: CASSPGQGVNSPLHF.

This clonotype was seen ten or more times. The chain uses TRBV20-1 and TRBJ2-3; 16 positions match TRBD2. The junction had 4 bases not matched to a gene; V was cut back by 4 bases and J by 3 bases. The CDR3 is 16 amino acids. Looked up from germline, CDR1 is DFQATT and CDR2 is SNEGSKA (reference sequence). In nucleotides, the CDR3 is TGCAGTGCTATCGGGACTAGCGGGGGGGTAACAGATACGCAGTATTTT. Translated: CSAIGTSGGVTDTQYF.

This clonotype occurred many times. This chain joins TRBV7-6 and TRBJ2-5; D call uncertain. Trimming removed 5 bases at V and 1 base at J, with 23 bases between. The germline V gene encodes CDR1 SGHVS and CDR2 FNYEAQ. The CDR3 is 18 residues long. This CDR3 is CASSPGRARSHFQETQYF. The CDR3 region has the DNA TGTGCCAGCAGCCCCGGAAGGGCTCGGTCCCATTTCCAAGAGACCCAGTACTTC.

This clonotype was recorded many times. The CDR3 reads CASSLGTSFEAGANVLTF. DNA of the CDR3: TGTGCCAGCAGCTTAGGGACTAGCTTCGAGGCTGGGGCCAACGTCCTGACTTTC. This chain uses TRBV7-8 with TRBJ2-6; 8 bases align to TRBD2. From germline, CDR1 is SGHVS and CDR2 FQNEAQ. J lost 2 bases, V lost 1 base, and 7 bases had no gene match. CDR3 length: 18 amino acids.